Below are 18 T cell receptor beta chains sequenced from a single sample in a study of neurological immune-mediated disorders. TCRdb ran MiXCR on the 5' RACE reads and lists one entry per CDR3 protein. The sample carries some 57,000 distinct CDR3 sequences, about 3.7% recorded once. The sequenced sample consisted of PBMCs. Receptors originate from a man aged 60-69 years with multiple sclerosis.

This clonotype occurred many times. This chain connects TRBV7-9 to TRBJ2-3; D remains unclear. Trimming removed 4 bases from V and 1 base from J, with 6 bases in between. Germline CDR1 is SEHNR and CDR2 is FQNEAQ (reference sequence). This CDR3 has 13 amino acids. CDR3 sequence (DNA): TGTGCCAGCAGCTCCTTTGGCACAGATACGCAGTATTTT. Its translation: CASSSFGTDTQYF.

This clonotype was found many times. The rearrangement joins TRBV27 to TRBJ1-2; tentative D call: TRBD1 (6 bases). With 3 bases removed from V and 5 bases from J, the gap between germline ends came to 13 bases. Germline V gene data show CDR1 as MNHEY and CDR2 as SMNVEV (reference sequence). The CDR3 is made up of 14 amino acids. CDR3 sequence reads: CASSFEGDGYGYTF. The CDR3 nucleotides read TGTGCCAGCAGTTTTGAGGGGGACGGGTATGGCTACACCTTC.

This clonotype was picked up a small number of times. The chain recombines TRBV25-1 with TRBJ2-3; a possible D gene is TRBD2 (5 bases). Germline CDR1 MGHDK, CDR2 SYGVNS. The length of the CDR3 is 18 residues. Trimming shortened V by 2 bases and J by 5 bases, and 23 bases separated the two germline ends. CDR3 region: CASSEERPSIGARDTQYF. DNA of the CDR3: TGTGCCAGCAGTGAAGAGCGACCTAGCATCGGAGCACGAGATACGCAGTATTTT.

This clonotype came up many times. The rearrangement uses TRBV7-2 and TRBJ2-3; D is ambiguous. From germline, CDR1 is SGHTA and CDR2 FQGNSA. The V end was cut by 3 bases, the J end by 5 bases, with 6 bases between. This CDR3 comprises 12 residues. For the CDR3, the DNA is TGTGCCAGCAGCTTCCAGTTAGATACGCAGTATTTT. As protein: CASSFQLDTQYF.

The table lists this clonotype with many counts. This chain connects TRBV6-1 to TRBJ1-2; D perhaps matches TRBD1 (6 bases). V lost 8 bases and J 3 bases, leaving 16 bases between the germline ends. The CDR3 runs to 14 residues. Germline V lookup: CDR1 MNHNS, CDR2 SASEGT. As DNA, the CDR3 is TGTGCCAGCCAGGAGTTGAACAGGGACTATGGCTACACCTTC. It specifies CASQELNRDYGYTF.

The sample holds many counts of this clonotype. DNA of the CDR3: TGTGCCAGCAGCTTCCGGGGGGTGGCTGGAAACACCATATATTTT. Its translation: CASSFRGVAGNTIYF. The chain combines TRBV5-6 with TRBJ1-3; TRBD1 is a possible D gene (5 bases). The CDR3 has 15 residues. Germline-derived CDR1 and CDR2 are SGHDT and YYEEEE. The germline V and J ends were trimmed by 2 bases and 2 bases, with 11 bases remaining between them.

In this sample, this clonotype turned up many times. The chain carries TRBV29-1 and TRBJ2-1; possible D gene TRBD2, 5 bases. The germline V and J ends were trimmed by 5 bases and 12 bases, with 14 bases remaining between them. Germline lookup yields CDR1 SQVTM and CDR2 ANQGSEA. The CDR3 spans 11 residues. This CDR3 reads CSVTSGDWQFF. DNA of the CDR3: TGCAGCGTTACCTCCGGGGATTGGCAGTTCTTC.

This chain uses TRBV12-3 or TRBV12-4 with TRBJ1-1; tentative D call: TRBD1 (6 bases). V lost 11 bases and J lost 1, with 17 bases in between. This CDR3 comprises 14 residues. In DNA, the CDR3 is TGTGCCGATAGAGGGAGGGGGACGAACACTGAAGCTTTCTTT. As protein: CADRGRGTNTEAFF.

There are many counts of this clonotype. The rearrangement joins TRBV20-1 to TRBJ1-5, with a tentative D call TRBD1 (5 bases). The V and J ends lost 1 base and 0 bases respectively, with 16 bases between them. There are 17 residues in the CDR3. The germline CDR1 and CDR2 sequences are DFQATT and SNEGSKA (reference sequence). The CDR3 spells CSARAPQGGSSNQPQHF. The CDR3 DNA sequence: TGCAGTGCTAGAGCCCCCCAGGGTGGAAGTAGCAATCAGCCCCAGCATTTT.

This clonotype was detected many times. The chain combines TRBV7-8 with TRBJ1-5; D might be TRBD1 (6 bases). Germline values: CDR1 SGHVS, CDR2 FQNEAQ. Trimming shortened V by 5 bases and J by 4 bases, and 15 bases separated the two germline ends. CDR3 length: 15 residues. The CDR3 sequence is CASSKLGTLNQPQHF. CDR3 in DNA: TGTGCCAGCAGCAAACTCGGGACACTTAATCAGCCCCAGCATTTT.

The table lists this clonotype with many counts. The chain recombines TRBV12-3 or TRBV12-4 with TRBJ1-1, with 7 bases that match TRBD1. The CDR3 sequence is 13 residues long. Trimming at V came to 3 bases and at J to 5 bases, leaving 3 bases not matched to a gene. Written as DNA, the CDR3 is TGTGCCAGCAGTTTGGCCAGGGGGACTGAAGCTTTCTTT. It encodes CASSLARGTEAFF.

This clonotype was observed at least ten times. The chain has TRBV7-3 and TRBJ2-5, with 7 bases matching TRBD2. Germline V gives CDR1 SGHTA, CDR2 FQGTGA. The CDR3 sequence is 16 residues long. The ends lost 2 bases at V and 1 base at J; junction bases unmatched: 7. CDR3 nucleotide sequence: TGTGCCAGCAGCTTAGGCATGGGGGGGTCCCAAGAGACCCAGTACTTC. The encoded protein is CASSLGMGGSQETQYF.

The V gene is TRBV7-7, the J gene TRBJ1-1; TRBD1 might be the D (5 bases). The ends were cut back, 0 bases at V and 1 base at J, with 9 bases in the middle. From germline, CDR1 is SSHAT and CDR2 FNYEAQ (reference sequence). The CDR3 has 15 amino acids. This CDR3 reads CASSLAGVRNTEAFF. For the CDR3, the DNA is TGTGCCAGCAGCTTAGCAGGGGTCCGGAACACTGAAGCTTTCTTT.

This clonotype has ten or more counts. The CDR3 DNA reads as TGCAGTGCCGAATCTGGGTCGGGCTCCTACGAGCAGTACTTC. Encoded protein: CSAESGSGSYEQYF. The chain links TRBV20-1 to TRBJ2-7; the D is unclear. CDR3 length equals 14 residues. CDR1 is DFQATT and CDR2 is SNEGSKA in the germline V gene (reference sequence). The V and J ends lost 6 bases and 0 bases respectively, with 15 bases between them.

This clonotype has at least ten counts. This chain joins TRBV20-1 and TRBJ2-7; the match to TRBD2 covers 9 bases. V trimming: 1 base; J trimming: 4 bases; junction bases outside the gene matches: 5. The CDR3 has 14 residues. Per germline, CDR1 DFQATT and CDR2 SNEGSKA (reference sequence). The CDR3 nucleotides are TGCAGTGCTAGAGCGACTAGCGGAAATTACGAGCAGTACTTC. As protein: CSARATSGNYEQYF.

This clonotype occurred many times. This chain uses TRBV9 with TRBJ2-3; TRBD2 is a possible D gene (6 bases). V lost 1 base and J 9 bases, leaving 33 bases between the germline ends. Germline V gene data show CDR1 as SGDLS and CDR2 as YYNGEE. The CDR3 sequence is 20 residues long. CDR3 DNA sequence: TGTGCCAGCAGCGTATTAGGGAGTGGGATAGCGAGGGAGGCCCTAGCAACGCAGTATTTT. It encodes CASSVLGSGIAREALATQYF.

The table lists this clonotype with many counts. This chain connects TRBV7-8 to TRBJ2-2; 10 bases agree with TRBD1. The germline CDR1 and CDR2 sequences are SGHVS and FQNEAQ. CDR3 length: 16 amino acids. The junction had 6 bases not matched to a gene; V was cut back by 2 bases and J by 6 bases. The CDR3 DNA reads TGTGCCAGCAGCTTACGGACAGGGGGTCTCGCCGGGGAGCTGTTTTTT. This sequence encodes CASSLRTGGLAGELFF.

This clonotype was detected a few times. This sequence joins TRBV11-2 and TRBJ2-1; TRBD1 or TRBD2 may be the D gene (5 bases each). The CDR3 consists of 16 residues. V gave up 2 bases and J gave up 0 bases, with 11 bases separating them. Germline-derived CDR1 and CDR2 are SGHAT and FQNNGV. The DNA for the CDR3 is TGTGCCAGCAGCTTACTATTTGGGGGCTCCTACAATGAGCAGTTCTTC. Translated: CASSLLFGGSYNEQFF.